This TCR beta chain stems from a study of technical replicates of blood from a few donors (dated 2017 in TCRdb). Notes on this clone: The clone's antigen remains unknown. No per-base quality is available; no much larger clone lies one base away.

The library was made by the immunoSEQ multiplex PCR assay. TCRdb took this table from immuneACCESS and kept in-frame rearrangements with V and J called. Such tables lack part of the clones; where checked against another copy, unresolved V genes explain under half of the gap, and the rest is unexplained. Here the sample has tens of thousands of clones; 90% to 95% occur a single time. The ten largest clonotypes hold 0.35% to 0.45% of the sample. The germline V gene sets CDR1 to LGHNA and CDR2 to YNFKEQ. The CDR3 contains 18 residues, cysteine and phenylalanine counted. The only DNA kept is the CDR3, 54 bases in frame from the first base. Germline trimming amounts to 0 bases on V and 3 bases on J, with 11 as the count of junction bases outside the gene matches.

Sequenced: T cells isolated from PBMCs. In this chain, TRBV4-2 is recombined with TRBJ1-2, and 9 bases in between align with TRBD1. The receptor's source is a human donor in good health. Some clones in this sample may be carry-over from other donors' samples. The CDR3 here reads CASSQDWAGQGYHYGYTF. The DNA sequence follows: TGTGCCAGCAGCCAAGACTGGGCGGGACAGGGCTACCACTATGGCTACACCTTC.